These T cell receptor beta chains were read from a single sample in a study of blood T cells in healthy people across ages. MiXCR, run by TCRdb on the 5' RACE reads, gives a single entry per CDR3 protein. The data hold approximately 800,000 distinct CDR3 sequences, with 45% to 70% observed a single time. Sequences were obtained from blood. The receptors here all came from a man in his forties in good health. The CDR3 runs from the conserved cysteine through the conserved F or W. D genes are given only for firm matches. Size is stated for part of the rows, as once, few or many counts, or as a class when the clone is expanded.

j_call clone_size v_call d_call cdr3_aa cdr3_nt
TRBJ2-3 few TRBV4-3 - CASSQQSLSTDTQYF TGCGCCAGCAGCCAGCAGAGCCTTAGCACAGATACGCAGTATTTT
TRBJ2-7 few TRBV20-1 TRBD2 CSARGPLAGDLYEQYF TGCAGTGCTAGAGGGCCTCTAGCGGGCGACCTCTACGAGCAGTACTTC
TRBJ2-6 - TRBV10-3 - CAISEAGRSGANVLTF TGTGCCATCAGTGAAGCAGGCAGGTCTGGGGCCAACGTCCTGACTTTC
TRBJ2-3 - TRBV7-2 TRBD2 CASSLGAGGPTDTQYF TGTGCCAGCAGCTTAGGAGCGGGAGGACCCACAGATACGCAGTATTTT
TRBJ2-7 - TRBV4-3 TRBD2 CASSQILASSEQYF TGCGCCAGCAGCCAAATACTAGCGTCGAGCGAGCAGTACTTC
TRBJ2-1 - TRBV12-3/TRBV12-4 - CASSTLGSYNEQFF TGTGCCAGCAGCACTCTCGGCTCTTACAATGAGCAGTTCTTC
TRBJ2-7 few TRBV7-9 - CASSLGATEQYF TGTGCCAGCAGCTTGGGTGCCACCGAGCAGTACTTC
TRBJ1-5 once TRBV20-1 - CSARDRFQGIGDQPQHF TGCAGTGCTAGAGATCGATTCCAGGGTATTGGCGATCAGCCCCAGCATTTT
TRBJ2-5 few TRBV2 TRBD2 CASSSSGSRQETQYF TGTGCCAGCAGTAGCAGCGGGAGTCGCCAAGAGACCCAGTACTTC
TRBJ1-2 few TRBV15 - CATSRETGSSGYTF TGTGCCACCAGCAGAGAGACGGGTTCGAGTGGCTACACCTTC
TRBJ2-3 few TRBV9 - CASSDKSTDTQYF TGTGCCAGCAGTGATAAGAGCACAGATACGCAGTATTTT
TRBJ2-7 - TRBV30 - CAWSSSSYEQYF TGTGCCTGGAGTTCTAGCTCCTACGAGCAGTACTTC
TRBJ2-1 - TRBV20-1 - CSARRGPSYNGQFF TGTAGTGCTAGGCGGGGGCCCAGCTACAATGGGCAGTTCTTC
TRBJ2-6 few TRBV27 - CASSLDLAGANVLTF TGTGCCAGCAGTTTAGATCTGGCTGGGGCCAACGTCCTGACTTTC
TRBJ2-5 - TRBV28 TRBD1 CASSPLTGPRETQYF TGTGCCAGCAGTCCTCTGACAGGGCCCCGAGAGACCCAGTACTTC
TRBJ2-7 - TRBV5-1 - CASSHGTSRGAYEQYF TGCGCCAGCAGCCACGGGACGTCCAGGGGGGCCTACGAGCAGTACTTC
TRBJ2-7 - TRBV20-1 - CSANLLGTYEQYF TGCAGTGCCAATCTTCTAGGGACCTACGAGCAGTACTTC
TRBJ1-5 many TRBV6-2/TRBV6-3 TRBD1 CASSSATTGRNQPQHF TGTGCCAGCAGTTCTGCAACGACAGGGCGCAATCAGCCCCAGCATTTT
TRBJ2-7 - TRBV20-1 TRBD2 CSARPTQTSGRATYEQYF TGCAGTGCTAGACCCACCCAGACTAGCGGGAGGGCCACTTACGAGCAGTACTTC
TRBJ1-2 - TRBV6-2/TRBV6-3 - CASSYSLANGYTF TGTGCCAGCAGTTACTCGTTAGCCAATGGCTACACCTTC
TRBJ2-7 - TRBV10-3 - CAISTGSDLYEQYF TGTGCCATCTCCACGGGGTCAGATCTCTACGAGCAGTACTTC
TRBJ2-3 - TRBV4-3 - CASSQGVSPGDTQYF TGCGCCAGCAGCCAAGGGGTTTCGCCTGGAGATACGCAGTATTTT
TRBJ1-5 - TRBV6-2/TRBV6-3 - CASRWSNQPQHF TGTGCCAGCAGGTGGAGCAATCAGCCCCAGCATTTT
TRBJ1-1 many TRBV20-1 - CSARHKDTEAFF TGCAGTGCTAGACACAAAGACACTGAAGCTTTCTTT
TRBJ2-7 - TRBV4-3 - CASSQVGGYEQYF TGCGCCAGCAGCCAAGTAGGGGGTTACGAGCAGTACTTC
TRBJ2-5 - TRBV2 - CASTSRESIQETQYF TGTGCCAGCACCTCGAGGGAGAGCATACAAGAGACCCAGTACTTC
TRBJ2-1 - TRBV7-2 TRBD2 CAGSLAGGLTNEQFF TGTGCCGGCAGCTTAGCGGGGGGACTAACCAATGAGCAGTTCTTC
TRBJ2-1 few TRBV20-1 TRBD2 CSASGLGRPGTSGSMVYNEQFF TGCAGTGCTAGCGGCTTAGGGCGCCCCGGGACTAGCGGGAGCATGGTCTACAATGAGCAGTTCTTC
TRBJ2-3 - TRBV6-2/TRBV6-3 - CASSYPGEGDTQYF TGTGCCAGCAGTTACCCGGGAGAGGGAGATACGCAGTATTTT
TRBJ2-7 - TRBV7-9 - CASSPVLGTYEQYF TGTGCCAGCAGCCCAGTCCTCGGGACCTACGAGCAGTACTTC
TRBJ2-3 - TRBV27 TRBD2 CASTLGTSATDTQYF TGTGCCAGCACCTTGGGGACTAGCGCTACAGATACGCAGTATTTT
TRBJ2-5 once TRBV9 - CASSTSRRAAETQYF TGCGCCAGCAGCACTAGCAGGAGGGCCGCAGAGACCCAGTACTTC
TRBJ2-4 - TRBV4-1 - CASSLSLMGGNIQYF TGCGCCAGCAGCCTAAGCCTAATGGGCGGGAACATTCAGTACTTC
TRBJ1-5 few TRBV7-2 - CASSSRQGGDQPQHF TGTGCCAGCAGTTCCCGGCAGGGTGGGGATCAGCCCCAGCATTTT
TRBJ2-7 few TRBV28 TRBD1 CASSSMGQTYEQYF TGTGCCAGCAGCTCAATGGGACAGACCTACGAGCAGTACTTC
TRBJ2-1 - TRBV7-2 TRBD2 CASSYTSGNPNEQFF TGTGCCAGCAGTTATACTAGCGGGAACCCAAATGAGCAGTTCTTC
TRBJ2-1 - TRBV20-1 TRBD2 CSAWTSGGHHNEQFF TGCAGTGCGTGGACTAGCGGGGGGCACCACAATGAGCAGTTCTTC
TRBJ2-5 - TRBV27 - CASSPGGALKTQYF TGTGCCAGCAGTCCAGGGGGGGCTTTGAAGACCCAGTACTTC